A selection of T cell receptor beta chains follows, all from one sample in a study of cytomegalovirus exposure and HLA in healthy donors. Assay: immunoSEQ multiplex PCR; the TCRdb copy retains only in-frame clones and omits some. The sample holds 180,000 or so clones, about 9% seen once. The sequenced sample was PBMCs. Receptors originate from a woman aged 30 to 39 in good health and CMV-seropositive. The CDR3 runs from the conserved cysteine through the conserved F or W. A D gene is named only where the DNA matches it firmly. Clone size is not always given. Where it is, it says once, few, many or a class for expanded clones.

J gene,clone size,CDR3 length,D gene,V gene,CDR3 protein,CDR3 DNA
TRBJ1-1,.,17,TRBD1,TRBV14,CASSQVGGRGKNTEAFF,TGTGCCAGCAGCCAAGTCGGGGGCAGGGGGAAGAACACTGAAGCTTTCTTT
TRBJ1-4,.,15,.,TRBV5-1,CASSSDLRANEKLFF,TGCGCCAGCAGCTCGGACTTGAGGGCTAATGAAAAACTGTTTTTT
TRBJ2-7,.,13,TRBD1,TRBV27,CASNRQGTDEQYF,TGTGCCAGCAACCGACAGGGAACCGATGAGCAGTACTTC
TRBJ2-5,few,13,TRBD2,TRBV5-4,CASSMGGPETQYF,TGTGCCAGCAGCATGGGAGGGCCGGAGACCCAGTACTTC
TRBJ2-1,few,15,.,TRBV5-4,CASSLELGPYNEQFF,TGTGCCAGCAGCTTGGAACTAGGTCCCTACAATGAGCAGTTCTTC
TRBJ2-3,.,14,TRBD2,TRBV2,CASTAGGPTDTQYF,TGTGCCAGCACAGCGGGAGGGCCGACAGATACGCAGTATTTT
TRBJ1-2,.,17,.,TRBV18,CASSPYLAGQDFYGYTF,TGTGCCAGCTCACCATATTTGGCAGGACAAGACTTCTATGGCTACACCTTC
TRBJ2-7,few,12,.,TRBV2,CASSLTSYEQYF,TGTGCCAGCAGCCTAACGTCCTACGAGCAGTACTTC
TRBJ2-7,.,15,TRBD1,TRBV5-1,CASSLGPGQGNEQYF,TGCGCCAGCAGCTTGGGTCCGGGACAGGGGAACGAGCAGTACTTC
TRBJ2-7,few,15,.,TRBV5-1,CASNRGPVQGGEQYF,TGCGCCAGCAACCGGGGTCCGGTCCAAGGTGGCGAGCAGTACTTC
TRBJ2-7,few,11,.,TRBV5-6,CASSLADEQYF,TGTGCCAGCAGCTTGGCAGACGAGCAGTACTTC
TRBJ1-5,.,15,TRBD1,TRBV5-1,CASSRGQGANQPQHF,TGCGCCAGCAGCCGAGGACAGGGGGCCAATCAGCCCCAGCATTTT
TRBJ2-5,few,15,TRBD2,TRBV4-2,CASSHFLAGKETQYF,TGTGCCAGCAGCCATTTCCTAGCGGGAAAAGAGACCCAGTACTTC
TRBJ2-7,.,16,.,TRBV29-1,CSVLVPGTHLLYEQYF,TGCAGCGTCCTTGTGCCCGGGACACACCTTCTCTACGAGCAGTACTTC
TRBJ2-7,.,17,.,TRBV11-2,CASSLGVWGDSSYEQYF,TGTGCCAGCAGCTTAGGAGTCTGGGGCGATAGCTCCTACGAGCAGTACTTC
TRBJ1-2,few,14,.,TRBV21-1,CASSGTGEDYGYTF,TGTGCCAGCAGCGGGACAGGGGAGGACTATGGCTACACCTTC
TRBJ1-1,few,16,.,TRBV5-1,CASSSGTPYEDTEAFF,TGCGCCAGCAGCTCCGGGACACCCTATGAGGACACTGAAGCTTTCTTT
TRBJ1-2,.,11,TRBD1,TRBV29-1,CSPDRADGYTF,TGCAGCCCTGACAGGGCTGATGGCTACACCTTC
TRBJ2-7,few,13,TRBD1,TRBV18,CASSPDRGNEQYF,TGTGCCAGCTCACCCGACAGGGGGAACGAGCAGTACTTC
TRBJ1-1,few,15,TRBD1,TRBV27,CASIKRGLGDPEAFF,TGTGCCAGCATTAAGAGGGGGCTGGGAGACCCAGAAGCTTTCTTT
TRBJ2-3,few,17,TRBD2,TRBV6-1,CASSEQSSGRSSDTQYF,TGTGCCAGCAGTGAACAGTCTAGCGGGAGATCCTCAGATACGCAGTATTTT
TRBJ1-2,.,12,.,TRBV30,CAWSRQSYGYTF,TGTGCCTGGAGTCGACAGAGCTATGGCTACACCTTC
TRBJ2-7,.,15,.,TRBV6-5,CASSYSSYGSYEQYF,TGTGCCAGCAGTTACTCGTCTTACGGGAGCTACGAGCAGTACTTC
TRBJ2-3,few,19,.,TRBV6-4,CASSERMGVWRESTDTQYF,TGTGCCAGCAGTGAGCGCATGGGTGTATGGCGGGAAAGCACAGATACGCAGTATTTT
TRBJ2-1,few,16,TRBD2,TRBV6-5,CASSSHGGRDYNEQFF,TGTGCCAGCAGTTCCCACGGCGGGAGGGACTACAATGAGCAGTTCTTC
TRBJ2-7,few,12,TRBD1,TRBV6-5,CASGQGGYEQYF,TGTGCCAGCGGACAGGGGGGGTACGAGCAGTACTTC
TRBJ2-7,.,15,TRBD1,TRBV2,CASSAGTASSYEQYF,TGTGCCAGCAGTGCGGGGACAGCCAGCTCCTACGAGCAGTACTTC
TRBJ2-4,few,18,TRBD1,TRBV27,CASSLRGDRLLAKNIQYF,TGTGCCAGCAGTTTAAGAGGGGACAGGCTCTTAGCCAAAAACATTCAGTACTTC
TRBJ1-5,few,15,.,TRBV6-1,CASRASRGNNQPQHF,TGTGCCAGCAGGGCCAGTAGAGGAAACAATCAGCCCCAGCATTTT
TRBJ2-5,.,13,.,TRBV5-8,CASSLRQGETQYF,TGTGCCAGCAGCTTGCGGCAGGGGGAGACCCAGTACTTC
TRBJ2-7,few,14,.,TRBV2,CASSEGAGNYEQYF,TGTGCCAGCAGTGAAGGCGCCGGGAACTACGAGCAGTACTTC
TRBJ1-5,.,15,.,TRBV2,CASYLQGGSNQPQHF,TGTGCCAGCTACCTTCAGGGTGGTAGCAATCAGCCCCAGCATTTT
TRBJ1-5,.,16,.,TRBV19,CASSIGTTYSNQPQHF,TGTGCCAGTAGTATCGGGACAACCTATAGCAATCAGCCCCAGCATTTT
TRBJ1-2,.,16,TRBD1,TRBV7-9,CASSLSLRDRFYGYTF,TGTGCCAGCAGCTTATCACTGCGGGACAGGTTCTATGGCTACACCTTC
TRBJ1-5,.,14,.,TRBV4-1,CASSQEEGNQPQNF,TGCGCCAGCAGCCAAGAGGAGGGCAATCAGCCCCAGAATTTT
TRBJ2-5,.,15,TRBD1,TRBV7-9,CASSLSTGYQETQYF,TGTGCCAGCAGCTTATCGACAGGGTACCAAGAGACCCAGTACTTC
TRBJ1-4,few,15,.,TRBV18,CASSPPMQANEKLFF,TGTGCCAGCTCACCACCGATGCAGGCTAATGAAAAACTGTTTTTT
TRBJ2-2,few,17,TRBD1,TRBV19,CASSLGPGTGNTGELFF,TGTGCCAGTAGTCTGGGGCCGGGGACAGGGAACACCGGGGAGCTGTTTTTT
TRBJ1-2,few,13,.,TRBV11-3,CASSHPNRAGYTF,TGTGCCAGCAGCCACCCCAACAGGGCTGGCTACACCTTC
TRBJ2-1,.,14,TRBD2,TRBV27,CASSSTVRGDEQFF,TGTGCCAGCAGCTCAACTGTGCGGGGGGATGAGCAGTTCTTC
TRBJ1-2,.,14,TRBD1,TRBV11-2,CASSSGGARYGYTF,TGTGCCAGCAGCTCAGGGGGCGCTAGGTATGGCTACACCTTC
TRBJ1-1,few,13,.,TRBV19,CASSRQSNTEAFF,TGTGCCAGTAGCAGACAGTCGAACACTGAAGCTTTCTTT
TRBJ2-3,few,14,TRBD2,TRBV4-1,CASSQDRVGRAQYF,TGCGCCAGCAGCCAAGATCGGGTCGGGAGGGCGCAGTATTTT
TRBJ2-7,few,15,TRBD1,TRBV6-5,CASSYSGQVYGEQYF,TGTGCCAGCAGTTACTCCGGACAGGTATATGGCGAGCAGTACTTC
TRBJ2-3,few,16,TRBD2,TRBV6-5,CASSYGLAGNTDTQYF,TGTGCCAGCAGTTACGGCCTAGCGGGAAACACAGATACGCAGTATTTT
TRBJ2-1,few,15,TRBD1,TRBV5-1,CASSLGQESYNEQFF,TGCGCCAGCAGCTTAGGACAGGAGTCCTACAATGAGCAGTTCTTC
TRBJ2-7,.,15,TRBD2,TRBV19,CASSAASGGLYEQYF,TGTGCCAGTAGCGCCGCTAGCGGGGGACTTTACGAGCAGTACTTC
TRBJ2-5,many,11,.,TRBV5-1,CASSSGETQYF,TGCGCCAGCAGCTCGGGGGAGACCCAGTACTTC
TRBJ2-2,.,14,.,TRBV6-1,CASRWTTNTGELFF,TGTGCCAGCCGCTGGACTACGAACACCGGGGAGCTGTTTTTT
TRBJ2-5,.,15,.,TRBV27,CASSLFWLAGETQYF,TGTGCCAGCAGTTTATTTTGGCTAGCAGGCGAGACCCAGTACTTC
TRBJ1-4,.,14,.,TRBV15,CATSRDLVEGRLFF,TGTGCCACCAGCAGAGATCTAGTCGAAGGGAGGTTGTTTTTT
TRBJ2-6,.,14,.,TRBV5-1,CASRGSSGANVLTF,TGCGCCAGCAGGGGGAGCTCTGGGGCCAACGTCCTGACTTTC
TRBJ1-6,few,14,.,TRBV6-5,CASRVEGRYSPLHF,TGTGCCAGCAGGGTTGAGGGGAGGTACTCACCCCTCCACTTT
TRBJ2-3,.,17,TRBD2,TRBV19,CASSPGTSGRRTDTQYF,TGTGCCAGTAGTCCCGGGACTAGCGGGAGACGGACAGATACGCAGTATTTT
TRBJ2-7,.,13,TRBD2,TRBV30,CAWGSGSRYEQYF,TGTGCCTGGGGTAGCGGGAGCAGATACGAGCAGTACTTC
TRBJ1-4,.,14,.,TRBV10-3,CAIRGGSTNEKLFF,TGTGCCATCCGCGGGGGGTCAACTAATGAAAAACTGTTTTTT
TRBJ1-5,.,15,.,TRBV19,CASMKGGEGSQPQNF,TGTGCCAGTATGAAGGGAGGGGAAGGCAGTCAGCCCCAGAATTTT
TRBJ2-7,few,14,TRBD2,TRBV27,CASSPPGGNYEQYF,TGTGCCAGCAGCCCACCGGGAGGTAACTACGAGCAGTACTTC
TRBJ1-1,few,13,.,TRBV2,CASSQGLNTEAFF,TGTGCCAGCAGTCAGGGTCTTAACACTGAAGCTTTCTTT
TRBJ1-1,.,12,.,TRBV5-1,CASGPEDTEAFF,TGCGCCAGCGGCCCCGAGGACACTGAAGCTTTCTTT